These 27 T cell receptor beta chains share one sample of origin, sequenced in a study of human T cells and chemical hapten exposure. Sample time point: healthy volunteer bleed at 6 weeks. Someone pulled total RNA out of unfractionated whole blood. TCRdb analysed the RACE reads with MiXCR anew, one entry per CDR3 protein. The sample consists of approximately 81,000 distinct CDR3 sequences, around 8.7% of them appearing once. Sequenced material: whole blood. These receptors were taken from a male donor in good health. Some clones in this sample may be carry-over from other donors' samples.

This clonotype was picked up a small number of times. The chain is built from TRBV7-2 and TRBJ2-5; D could derive from TRBD1 or TRBD2 (6 bases each). V lost 5 bases and J 5 bases, leaving 18 bases between the germline ends. Per germline, CDR1 SGHTA and CDR2 FQGNSA. CDR3 size: 15 residues. CDR3 bases: TGTGCCAGCAGCGGCGAGGGGGGTTGGGTTGAGACCCAGTACTTC. Its protein is CASSGEGGWVETQYF.

The genes are TRBV5-1 and TRBJ1-2; 8 positions agree with TRBD1. Germline trimming cut 0 bases from V and 0 bases from J; bases unmatched to any gene: 10. This CDR3 is 18 amino acids long. CDR1 is SGHRS, CDR2 YFSETQ, per germline. DNA of the CDR3: TGCGCCAGCAGCTTGGGAGACAGGGGCGCTAAAGCTAACTATGGCTACACCTTC. Protein sequence: CASSLGDRGAKANYGYTF.

The table lists this clonotype with many counts. The rearrangement links TRBV14 to TRBJ2-7; 7 bases agree with TRBD1. Germline V gene data show CDR1 as SGHDN and CDR2 as FVKESK. The V and J ends lost 4 bases and 3 bases, in that order; junction bases with no gene match: 3. The CDR3 runs 13 residues. CDR3 DNA: TGTGCCAGCAGCCCGGGACAGCTCTACGAGCAGTACTTC. This translates into CASSPGQLYEQYF.

J is TRBJ1-5 and V is TRBV5-6; D perhaps matches TRBD1 (6 bases). Germline CDR1 is SGHDT and CDR2 is YYEEEE. The CDR3 totals 16 residues. V shed 1 base and J shed 1 base, with 12 bases lying between them. CDR3 region: CASSLRAGVSNQPQHF. In DNA form, the CDR3 reads TGTGCCAGCAGCTTGAGGGCAGGGGTGAGCAATCAGCCCCAGCATTTT.

V usage is TRBV11-1 and J usage is TRBJ1-1, with 7 bases lining up with TRBD1. The CDR3 has 14 residues. J was trimmed by 5 bases and V by 4 bases; bases with no gene match: 7. CDR1 SGHAT and CDR2 FQDESV come from the germline V gene (reference sequence). The CDR3 here is CASSSHRGETEAFF. CDR3 coding DNA: TGTGCCAGCAGCTCACACAGGGGAGAGACTGAAGCTTTCTTT.

This clonotype has just a few counts. The V gene is TRBV4-2, the J gene TRBJ1-5; D not resolved. This CDR3 comprises 15 residues. V was trimmed by 0 bases and J by 5 bases, leaving 11 bases between them. From germline, CDR1 is LGHNA and CDR2 YNFKEQ. CDR3 sequence: CASSQDTSRDQPQHF. CDR3 bases: TGTGCCAGCAGCCAAGATACGAGTCGGGATCAGCCCCAGCATTTT.

This clonotype was counted a few times. The chain uses TRBV12-3 or TRBV12-4 and TRBJ2-7, with D possibly matching TRBD2 (6 bases). The CDR3 has 13 residues. V lost 5 bases, J lost 4 bases, and 12 bases lay in between. This CDR3 reads CASSEGREYEQYF. The CDR3 DNA reads TGTGCCAGCAGTGAGGGACGGGAGTACGAGCAGTACTTC.

Only a few counts were recorded for this clonotype. The chain employs TRBV6-4 and TRBJ1-1; D might be TRBD1 (5 bases). The CDR3 is 13 amino acids. Germline CDR1 and CDR2: MRHNA and SNTAGT. V dropped 9 bases and J dropped 1 base, with 12 bases sitting between them. CDR3: CASSRQTNTEAFF. For the CDR3, the DNA is TGTGCCAGTTCAAGACAGACGAACACTGAAGCTTTCTTT.

There are many counts of this clonotype. This chain connects TRBV6-2 or TRBV6-3 to TRBJ1-1, with TRBD1 matching over 9 bases. Trimming at V came to 6 bases and at J to 3 bases, leaving 11 bases not matched to a gene. From germline, CDR1 is MNHEY and CDR2 SVGEGT. This CDR3 contains 16 residues. The CDR3 sequence is CASSPGQGKGDTEAFF. The CDR3 DNA reads as TGTGCCAGCAGCCCCGGACAGGGGAAGGGTGACACTGAAGCTTTCTTT.

The V call is TRBV7-2, the J call TRBJ2-3; weak D call: TRBD2 (7 bases). Germline V gene data show CDR1 as SGHTA and CDR2 as FQGNSA. Trimming cost V 7 bases and J 4 bases, with 15 bases left between them. This CDR3 is built from 14 residues. The CDR3 sequence is CASTREGVPDTQYF. CDR3 DNA: TGTGCCAGCACCAGGGAGGGGGTGCCAGATACGCAGTATTTT.

This clonotype was counted a few times. The chain employs TRBV6-6 and TRBJ1-2, with 7 nucleotides matching TRBD1. This CDR3 has 13 amino acids. The germline gives CDR1 MNHNY, CDR2 SVGAGI (reference sequence). The trim removed 6 bases at V and 1 base at J, leaving 2 bases unmatched. CDR3 sequence: CASSRDSNYGYTF. CDR3 nucleotide sequence: TGTGCCAGCAGCCGGGACAGTAACTATGGCTACACCTTC.

This rearrangement joins TRBV6-1 to TRBJ2-3; D not certain. V lost 3 bases and J 3 bases, leaving 10 bases between the germline ends. The germline V gene encodes CDR1 MNHNS and CDR2 SASEGT. The length of the CDR3 is 14 residues. CDR3 in amino acids: CASSDKPGTDTQYF. The CDR3 region has the DNA TGTGCCAGCAGTGATAAGCCCGGGACAGATACGCAGTATTTT.

The genes are TRBV29-1 and TRBJ2-2; no reliable D call. Trimming cost V 6 bases and J 4 bases, with 12 bases left between them. Germline assignment: CDR1 SQVTM and CDR2 ANQGSEA. The CDR3 has 13 residues. As DNA, the CDR3 is TGCAGCGTGGGGTGGCGAAGCACCGGGGAGCTGTTTTTT. This translates into CSVGWRSTGELFF.

The chain links TRBV12-3 or TRBV12-4 to TRBJ1-1; no clear D gene. V was clipped by 1 base and J by 4 bases, with 7 bases between them. The CDR3 consists of 13 residues. The CDR3 loop reads CASSLGFFTEAFF. In DNA, the CDR3 is TGTGCCAGCAGTTTAGGGTTTTTCACTGAAGCTTTCTTT.

V is TRBV4-2 and J is TRBJ2-1; the match to TRBD1 covers 10 bases. This CDR3 comprises 16 residues. The junction had 10 bases not matched to a gene; V was cut back by 2 bases and J by 9 bases. In germline, CDR1 is LGHNA, CDR2 YNFKEQ. DNA of the CDR3: TGTGCCAGCAGCCAAACGAGGAGACAGGGGGCCTCTGAGCAGTTCTTC. This translates into CASSQTRRQGASEQFF.

This clonotype has just a few counts. The chain recombines TRBV7-3 with TRBJ2-2; D possibly corresponds to TRBD2 (7 bases). CDR1 SGHTA and CDR2 FQGTGA come from the germline V gene. The CDR3 spans 15 residues. The V end was cut by 6 bases, the J end by 2 bases, with 13 bases between. The CDR3 spells CASSWGGHNTGELFF. DNA of the CDR3: TGTGCCAGCAGTTGGGGGGGACACAACACCGGGGAGCTGTTTTTT.

The chain employs TRBV29-1 and TRBJ2-7, with a tentative D call TRBD2 (5 bases). V was pared by 7 bases and J by 5 bases, with 15 bases between. Germline V CDR1 and CDR2: SQVTM, ANQGSEA. This CDR3 comprises 12 residues. For the CDR3, the DNA is TGCAGCGCCCGTACCGGGGTCAACGAGCAGTACTTC. Protein product: CSARTGVNEQYF.

The table lists this clonotype with a few counts. The gene calls are TRBV5-4 and TRBJ2-2, with D uncertain. The CDR3 loop spans 14 amino acids. V lost 0 bases, J lost 7 bases, and 10 bases lay in between. CDR1 and CDR2 (germline): SGHNT, YYREEE (reference sequence). This CDR3 reads CASSLGGFGGELFF. The CDR3 DNA sequence: TGTGCCAGCAGCTTGGGGGGTTTCGGCGGGGAGCTGTTTTTT.

This clonotype was observed at least ten times. This sequence joins TRBV20-1 and TRBJ2-3; 12 bases agree with TRBD2. CDR3 length: 15 amino acids. CDR1 is DFQATT, CDR2 SNEGSKA, per germline (reference sequence). Germline trimming cut 5 bases from V and 4 bases from J; bases unmatched to any gene: 7. As DNA, the CDR3 is TGCAGTGCTGATCTAGCGGGGGGGCTTGCAGATACGCAGTATTTT. It yields the protein CSADLAGGLADTQYF.

V is TRBV12-3 or TRBV12-4 and J is TRBJ2-1; a possible D gene is TRBD2 (5 bases). The CDR3 contains 15 residues. Between the trimmed V and J ends, which lost 3 bases and 1 base, there was a span of 10 bases. CDR3 coding DNA: TGTGCCAGCAGTTTGTTCGGGGATTCCTACAATGAGCAGTTCTTC. It codes for CASSLFGDSYNEQFF.

The chain has TRBV12-3 or TRBV12-4 and TRBJ2-3; 9 bases align to TRBD2. The V gene end was trimmed by 3 bases and the J gene end by 0 bases; junction bases not matched to a gene: 4. CDR3 length equals 16 residues. DNA for the CDR3: TGTGCCAGCAGTTTTCGACTAGCGGAGAGCACAGATACGCAGTATTTT. Residues: CASSFRLAESTDTQYF.

This clonotype was counted at least ten times. This chain joins TRBV6-2 or TRBV6-3 and TRBJ2-7, with D unclear. Germline assignment: CDR1 MNHEY and CDR2 SVGEGT. The CDR3 is made up of 13 amino acids. The germline V and J ends were trimmed by 4 bases and 3 bases, with 10 bases remaining between them. DNA of the CDR3: TGTGCCAGCAGTTTGACGGAGAACTACGAGCAGTACTTC. Translation: CASSLTENYEQYF.

This clonotype was counted many times. Here the CDR3 reads CASSPHGTGVSEAFF. The CDR3 DNA reads TGCGCCAGCAGCCCCCATGGGACAGGGGTATCTGAAGCTTTCTTT. The chain links TRBV4-1 to TRBJ1-1; TRBD1 agrees at 10 bases. Germline lookup yields CDR1 MGHRA and CDR2 YSYEKL. This CDR3 contains 15 residues. The junction had 8 bases not matched to a gene; V was cut back by 4 bases and J by 6 bases.

This chain joins TRBV5-6 and TRBJ2-1; tentatively, D is TRBD1 (6 bases). V lost 4 bases, J lost 8 bases, and 13 bases lay in between. The CDR3 runs to 13 residues. Germline values: CDR1 SGHDT, CDR2 YYEEEE. CDR3 residues: CASSPNRADEQFF. The CDR3, as DNA: TGTGCCAGCAGCCCGAACAGGGCTGATGAGCAGTTCTTC.

This clonotype appeared a few times. J is TRBJ2-7 and V is TRBV5-6; 13 bases match TRBD2. In germline, CDR1 is SGHDT, CDR2 YYEEEE. V shed 3 bases and J 5 bases; nucleotides not matched to a gene: 8. The CDR3 runs 16 residues. CDR3 DNA: TGTGCCAGCAGCTGGGCGCCGGGACTAGCGGGACACGAGCAGTACTTC. Amino acid sequence: CASSWAPGLAGHEQYF.

This clonotype was found many times. The genes are TRBV7-7 and TRBJ2-3; maybe TRBD1 (6 bases). V lost 5 bases and J 2 bases, leaving 11 bases between the germline ends. The CDR3 is made up of 14 amino acids. Germline-derived CDR1 and CDR2 are SSHAT and FNYEAQ (reference sequence). The CDR3 region is CASSPGQFTDTQYF. The CDR3 DNA is TGTGCCAGCAGCCCCGGACAGTTCACAGATACGCAGTATTTT.

The chain combines TRBV7-8 with TRBJ1-2; D possibly corresponds to TRBD1 (6 bases). This CDR3 spans 14 amino acids. Germline CDR1 and CDR2: SGHVS and FQNEAQ. V lost 1 base, J lost 4 bases, and 10 bases lay in between. The CDR3 sequence: CASSLGRQAYGYTF. CDR3 DNA: TGTGCCAGCAGCTTAGGACGACAGGCCTATGGCTACACCTTC.